Listed here are 19 T cell receptor beta chains from one sample, sequenced in a study of T cell responses to AZD1222 COVID-19 vaccine. Profiled with immunoSEQ multiplex PCR; TCRdb holds only in-frame clones, not every one. The sample records around 270,000 clones, approximately 94% being singletons. The starting material was peripheral blood, obtained 28 days after the second AZD1222 dose. These receptors were collected from an adult who received the AZD1222 COVID-19 vaccine.

This chain connects TRBV19 to TRBJ1-5, with D uncertain. CDR3 length: 15 amino acids. Germline CDR1 reads LNHDA; CDR2 reads SQIVND (reference sequence). Trimming stripped 5 bases from V and 5 bases from J, with 16 bases between. The CDR3 DNA reads TGTGCCAGTAGTCCCTCTGGCCCGGCCCATCAGCCCCAGCATTTT. Amino acid sequence: CASSPSGPAHQPQHF.

The chain is built from TRBV6-6 and TRBJ2-1, with TRBD2 identical over 7 bases. The germline gives CDR1 MNHNY, CDR2 SVGAGI (reference sequence). The CDR3 runs to 15 residues. V dropped 3 bases and J dropped 8; count of bases not matched to a gene: 10. CDR3 sequence reads: CASSYSAGVSYEQFF. In DNA, the CDR3 is TGTGCCAGCAGTTATTCCGCGGGAGTGTCGTATGAGCAGTTCTTC.

The chain links TRBV12-3 or TRBV12-4 to TRBJ1-1, with D unclear. This CDR3 is built from 11 residues. Trimming left V 5 bases short and J 6 bases short, with 7 bases between. The CDR3: CASSTWSEAFF. CDR3 coding DNA: TGTGCCAGCAGTACCTGGTCTGAAGCTTTCTTT.

The chain employs TRBV10-3 and TRBJ2-7; no clear D. Germline loops: CDR1 ENHRY, CDR2 SYGVKD. CDR3 length: 16 residues. Deletions cut 8 bases from V and 6 bases from J, with 26 bases between. The CDR3: CAIARPQSSSSGEQYF. In DNA, the CDR3 is TGTGCCATCGCAAGGCCCCAGTCGTCCTCCTCGGGCGAGCAGTACTTC.

This chain connects TRBV5-4 to TRBJ1-1; the D is unclear. This CDR3 is 12 amino acids long. Germline V lookup: CDR1 SGHNT, CDR2 YYREEE (reference sequence). The V gene lost 1 base and the J gene lost 5 bases, with 6 bases spanning the gap. The CDR3 sequence is CASSLFGTEAFF. As DNA, the CDR3 is TGTGCCAGCAGCTTGTTTGGAACTGAAGCTTTCTTT.

The gene calls are TRBV19 and TRBJ1-2, with unresolved D. The germline V gene encodes CDR1 LNHDA and CDR2 SQIVND (reference sequence). Trimming left V 3 bases short and J 7 bases short, with 21 bases between. The CDR3 spans 16 residues. Written as DNA, the CDR3 is TGTGCCAGTAGTATGGCCGGCGTTTTGGGCGTGGGTGGCTACACCTTC. Translating gives CASSMAGVLGVGGYTF.

V usage is TRBV5-1 and J usage is TRBJ1-2; D remains unclear. V lost 0 bases, J lost 8 bases, and 17 bases lay in between. This CDR3 is 15 amino acids long. From germline, CDR1 is SGHRS and CDR2 YFSETQ. DNA for the CDR3: TGCGCCAGCAGCTTGGTTCGATCCATAGGAGACGGCTACACCTTC. This codes for CASSLVRSIGDGYTF.

CDR3 sequence: CASSEEAGGFTDTQYF. DNA for the CDR3: TGTGCCAGCAGCGAGGAAGCGGGAGGATTCACAGATACGCAGTATTTT. The chain carries TRBV9 and TRBJ2-3, with 9 nucleotides matching TRBD2. V lost 3 bases to trimming and J lost 2 bases; unmatched junction nucleotides: 7. The CDR3 has 16 amino acids. The V gene's germline CDR1 is SGDLS and CDR2 YYNGEE.

V gene TRBV11-2 combines with J gene TRBJ2-4; D remains unclear. The CDR3 is 15 amino acids. Germline-derived CDR1 and CDR2 are SGHAT and FQNNGV. V dropped 5 bases and J dropped 0 bases, with 11 bases sitting between them. CDR3 DNA sequence: TGTGCCAGCAGCACCTTACGGATAGCCAAAAACATTCAGTACTTC. Protein: CASSTLRIAKNIQYF. Filled out from reference TRBV11-2 and TRBJ2-4, the complete variable domain reads EAGVAQSPRYKIIEKRQSVAFWCNPISGHATLYWYQQILGQGPKLLIQFQNNGVVDDSQLPKDRFSAERLKGVDSTLKIQPAKLEDSAVYLCASSTLRIAKNIQYFGAGTRLSVL.

The genes are TRBV5-6 and TRBJ1-5; no clear D gene. V lost 4 bases to trimming and J lost 5 bases, with 16 bases between them. Germline CDR1 reads SGHDT; CDR2 reads YYEEEE. The CDR3 runs to 15 residues. The CDR3 DNA sequence: TGTGCCAGCAGCACATCCTCTAGGGTTTATCAGCCCCAGCATTTT. Amino acids: CASSTSSRVYQPQHF.

The V and J genes are TRBV6-2 or TRBV6-3 and TRBJ2-7, with TRBD2 matching over 8 bases. From germline, CDR1 is MNHEY and CDR2 SVGEGT. This CDR3 has 14 amino acids. Trimming at V came to 4 bases and at J to 7 bases, leaving 9 bases not matched to a gene. CDR3 amino acids: CASSSHRGGWEQYF. The CDR3 nucleotides are TGTGCCAGCAGTTCCCACCGGGGGGGTTGGGAGCAGTACTTC.

The rearrangement links TRBV27 to TRBJ2-1; 13 positions match TRBD2. This CDR3 has 16 amino acids. Germline CDR1 reads MNHEY; CDR2 reads SMNVEV (reference sequence). Germline trimming cut 6 bases from V and 6 bases from J; bases unmatched to any gene: 8. Written as DNA, the CDR3 is TGTGCCAGCAGACCCACCGGGACTAGCGGGATCAATGAGCAGTTCTTC. This sequence encodes CASRPTGTSGINEQFF.

The gene calls are TRBV28 and TRBJ2-7; D may be TRBD2 (6 bases). The ends were cut back, 4 bases at V and 3 bases at J, with 31 bases in the middle. Germline V CDR1 and CDR2: MDHEN, SYDVKM. The CDR3 runs to 20 residues. The CDR3 here is CASSSGPLRARAGYLYEQYF. The CDR3 DNA is TGTGCCAGCAGTTCAGGACCATTAAGGGCAAGGGCGGGATACCTCTACGAGCAGTACTTC.

This chain links TRBV29-1 with TRBJ2-3; TRBD2 matches at 8 bases. Trimming cost V 5 bases and J 2 bases; bases outside gene matches: 9. This CDR3 spans 15 amino acids. The germline gives CDR1 SQVTM, CDR2 ANQGSEA. CDR3 region: CSVPLSSGFTDTQYF. The CDR3 coding sequence is TGCAGCGTTCCCCTTTCTAGCGGGTTCACAGATACGCAGTATTTT.

V usage is TRBV30 and J usage is TRBJ2-2; TRBD2 might be the D (5 bases). Trimming stripped 8 bases from V and 7 bases from J, with 17 bases between. The CDR3 has 13 amino acids. CDR1 is GTSNPN and CDR2 is SVGIG in the germline V gene (reference sequence). The CDR3 region is CAHGKERNGELFF. The CDR3 nucleotides read TGTGCCCACGGGAAGGAGAGGAACGGGGAGCTGTTTTTT.

The rearrangement uses TRBV15 and TRBJ1-2; 8 nucleotides agree with TRBD1. The V segment lost 5 bases and the J segment 2 bases; nucleotides outside the gene matches: 1. Germline-derived CDR1 and CDR2 are LNHNV and YYDKDF (reference sequence). This CDR3 region has 13 residues. In DNA form, the CDR3 reads TGTGCCACCAGCGGGGACAGGAACTATGGCTACACCTTC. Amino acids: CATSGDRNYGYTF.

The chain uses TRBV18 and TRBJ2-1; TRBD1 matches at 8 bases. Germline V gene data show CDR1 as KGHSH and CDR2 as LQKENI. The CDR3 is 15 residues long. V lost 2 bases, J lost 5 bases, and 5 bases stayed unmatched. CDR3 nucleotide sequence: TGTGCCAGCTCACCATCAGGGGGCGCGAACAATGAGCAGTTCTTC. Translating gives CASSPSGGANNEQFF.

This chain connects TRBV5-4 to TRBJ2-3, with 9 bases identical to TRBD2. J gave up 2 bases and V 0 bases, and 4 bases lay outside the gene matches. Per the germline V gene, CDR1 is SGHNT and CDR2 is YYREEE (reference sequence). CDR3 length: 16 amino acids. The CDR3 loop reads CASSLGLAGNTDTQYF. In DNA form, the CDR3 reads TGTGCCAGCAGCTTGGGGCTAGCGGGGAACACAGATACGCAGTATTTT.

This chain links TRBV27 with TRBJ2-7, with D tentatively TRBD1 (5 bases). V shed 2 bases and J shed 0 bases, with 8 bases lying between them. The CDR3 runs 14 residues. The V gene's germline CDR1 is MNHEY and CDR2 SMNVEV (reference sequence). The CDR3 reads CASSLGANSYEQYF. The CDR3 DNA reads as TGTGCCAGCAGTTTAGGGGCGAACTCCTACGAGCAGTACTTC.